This TCR beta chain was captured by sequencing in a study of identical twins. Findings and caveats of the study: Twins shared beta out-of-frame sequences in excess, but this excess was weaker. Monozygotic twins shared more out-of-frame TCR alpha than recombination models predicted. The more abundant beta clonotypes in cord blood had fewer insertions, and memory repertoires did not show this. Part of the zero-insertion signal could reflect confounding by invariant MAIT and iNKT cells.

Trimming took 4 bases from V and 2 from J; bases not matched to a gene: 2. This CDR3 has 15 residues. The germline V gene has CDR1 SGHRS and CDR2 YFSETQ. A remark on this clonotype: What it recognizes is unknown.

Using its own MiXCR run on the 5' RACE reads, TCRdb lists one record per CDR3 protein. Of roughly 290,000 distinct CDR3 sequences in the sample, about 8% are singletons; the top ten hold approximately 2.1%. These data were also reused for a study on yellow fever vaccine responses in identical twins.

The TCR originated in a woman younger than 35 in good health. The rearrangement uses TRBV5-1 and TRBJ2-5; 13 nucleotides match TRBD2. The sequenced material came from memory (CD45RO+) T cells sorted from blood. CDR3 DNA sequence: TGCGCCAGCAGCACTAGCGGGGGGGATCAAGAGACCCAGTACTTC. This gives the protein CASSTSGGDQETQYF. The variable domain in full, completed from reference TRBV5-1 and TRBJ2-5, reads KAGVTQTPRYLIKTRGQQVTLSCSPISGHRSVSWYQQTPGQGLQFLFEYFSETQRNKGNFPGRFSGRQFSNSRSEMNVSTLELGDSALYLCASSTSGGDQETQYFGPGTRLLVL.